These T cell receptor beta chains were read from a single sample in a study of control samples from healthy donors and cancer patients. Using immunoSEQ multiplex PCR, the repertoire was profiled, and TCRdb retains in-frame clones only, with some absent. The sample shows 120,000 or so clones, roughly 92% of them seen only once. The specimen was PBMCs. All receptors come from an older man with head and neck cancer. The CDR3 runs from the conserved cysteine through the conserved F or W. A D gene is named only where the DNA matches it firmly. Some rows have no size entry. The others give once, few or many, or a class for an expanded clone.

TRBV7-2,-,TRBJ1-3,-,CASSFGGAGGNTIYF,TGTGCCAGCAGCTTTGGGGGGGCCGGTGGAAACACCATATATTTT
TRBV6-5,TRBD2,TRBJ2-1,-,CASSFTSGAYNEQFF,TGTGCCAGCAGCTTTACTAGCGGGGCCTACAATGAGCAGTTCTTC
TRBV7-2,-,TRBJ2-3,-,CASSPRNGGTDTQYF,TGTGCCAGCAGCCCCCGCAACGGGGGCACAGATACGCAGTATTTT
TRBV13,-,TRBJ2-5,-,CASSLQEFETQYF,TGTGCCAGCAGCTTACAAGAGTTCGAGACCCAGTACTTC
TRBV6-1,-,TRBJ1-2,-,CASSDGRGPGYGYTF,TGTGCCAGCAGTGATGGGAGGGGCCCGGGCTATGGCTACACCTTC
TRBV15,-,TRBJ2-3,-,CATSRGGLLKDTQYF,TGTGCCACCAGCAGAGGTGGGCTCTTAAAAGATACGCAGTATTTT
TRBV7-2,TRBD2,TRBJ2-1,-,CASSPLAGGGHNEQFF,TGTGCCAGCAGCCCACTAGCGGGGGGAGGTCACAATGAGCAGTTCTTC
TRBV7-6,TRBD1,TRBJ2-7,-,CASSLTRTGEQYF,TGTGCCAGCAGCTTAACCAGGACAGGCGAGCAGTACTTC
TRBV5-5,TRBD1,TRBJ1-4,-,CASSRWTGGNEKLFF,TGTGCCAGCAGCAGATGGACAGGGGGGAATGAAAAACTGTTTTTT
TRBV7-9,-,TRBJ1-1,-,CASSLGDIEAFF,TGTGCCAGCAGCTTAGGGGACATTGAAGCTTTCTTT
TRBV6-4,-,TRBJ1-2,once,CASSVDSGANYGYTF,TGTGCCAGCAGTGTCGACAGTGGAGCTAACTATGGCTACACCTTC
TRBV10-1,TRBD1,TRBJ1-2,-,CASGPGTGSSGYTF,TGCGCCAGCGGGCCCGGGACAGGGTCTTCTGGCTACACCTTC
TRBV5-4,-,TRBJ2-2,-,CASSLRGGLRELFF,TGTGCCAGCAGCTTGCGTGGTGGCCTCCGGGAGCTGTTTTTT
TRBV6-5,-,TRBJ1-1,once,CASIGTTQAFF,TGTGCCAGCATCGGTACGACCCAAGCTTTCTTT
TRBV3-1/TRBV3-2,-,TRBJ1-4,-,CASSQVAGMGKLFF,TGTGCCAGCAGCCAAGTCGCTGGGATGGGAAAACTGTTTTTT
TRBV9,TRBD2,TRBJ2-3,-,CASSVLSSGGATPDTQYF,TGTGCCAGCAGCGTATTGAGTAGCGGGGGGGCCACACCAGATACGCAGTATTTT
TRBV7-2,-,TRBJ2-6,-,CASSLSSFLSGANVLTF,TGTGCCAGCAGCTTATCTTCGTTTCTCTCTGGGGCCAACGTCCTGACTTTC
TRBV9,TRBD2,TRBJ2-1,-,CASSVLAGVSEQFF,TGTGCCAGCAGCGTCCTAGCGGGAGTCAGTGAGCAGTTCTTC
TRBV5-1,TRBD1,TRBJ2-3,-,CASSSSQGAGTDTQYF,TGCGCCAGCAGCTCCTCACAGGGGGCAGGGACAGATACGCAGTATTTT
TRBV29-1,-,TRBJ2-1,-,CSVVPSGQSEQFF,TGCAGCGTTGTCCCCAGCGGTCAAAGTGAGCAGTTCTTC
TRBV30,TRBD1,TRBJ1-4,-,CAWSVEDRPNEKLFF,TGTGCCTGGAGTGTAGAGGACAGGCCTAATGAAAAACTGTTTTTT
TRBV7-6,-,TRBJ1-1,-,CASSQQGGTEAFF,TGTGCCAGCAGCCAACAGGGTGGGACTGAAGCTTTCTTT
TRBV6-1,-,TRBJ2-6,-,CASSASRAAGANVLTF,TGTGCCAGCAGTGCCTCCAGGGCAGCTGGGGCCAACGTCCTGACTTTC
TRBV6-5,-,TRBJ2-1,-,CASSYSYTNQQFF,TGTGCCAGCAGTTACTCGTATACGAATCAGCAGTTCTTC
TRBV6-2/TRBV6-3,-,TRBJ1-1,-,CASSYLSVGYTEAFF,TGTGCCAGCAGTTACTTGTCAGTGGGGTACACTGAAGCTTTCTTT
TRBV13,-,TRBJ2-3,-,CASSPRLRTDTQYF,TGTGCCAGCAGCCCCCGACTCCGCACAGATACGCAGTATTTT
TRBV10-3,TRBD2,TRBJ2-5,-,CASAHIGASGSDETQYF,TGTGCCAGCGCTCATATCGGGGCTAGCGGGAGTGATGAGACCCAGTACTTC
TRBV18,-,TRBJ2-2,-,CASSPFTTQLLRSNTGELFF,TGTGCCAGCTCACCCTTTACGACCCAACTGCTGAGGTCGAACACCGGGGAGCTGTTTTTT
TRBV9,-,TRBJ1-1,-,CASSPRTVNTEAFF,TGTGCCAGCAGCCCCCGGACGGTGAACACTGAAGCTTTCTTT
TRBV7-9,TRBD2,TRBJ2-5,-,CASSLGLADQETQYF,TGTGCCAGCAGCTTAGGACTAGCGGACCAAGAGACCCAGTACTTC
TRBV5-4,-,TRBJ1-1,once,CASSLDSMNTEAFF,TGTGCCAGCAGCTTGGACAGCATGAACACTGAAGCTTTCTTT
TRBV14,TRBD1,TRBJ2-7,-,CASSLGTGGFYEQYF,TGTGCCAGCAGCCTCGGGACAGGGGGCTTCTACGAGCAGTACTTC
TRBV7-7,-,TRBJ2-7,-,CASSYARGQGKSYEQYF,TGTGCCAGCAGCTACGCGCGGGGCCAGGGGAAATCCTACGAGCAGTACTTC
TRBV27,-,TRBJ1-6,-,CASSLRPHYNSPLHF,TGTGCCAGCAGTTTACGGCCACATTATAATTCACCCCTCCACTTT
TRBV20-1,-,TRBJ2-1,-,CSTQGVNEQFF,TGCAGCACCCAGGGAGTCAATGAGCAGTTCTTC
TRBV6-5,-,TRBJ2-7,-,CATLRDFTSYEQYF,TGTGCCACCTTGAGAGACTTTACGTCCTACGAGCAGTACTTC
TRBV7-6,-,TRBJ2-3,-,CASSWEGGFTDTQYF,TGTGCCAGCAGCTGGGAGGGGGGGTTCACAGATACGCAGTATTTT
TRBV4-1,-,TRBJ1-4,-,CASSQDGVGGNEKLFF,TGCGCCAGCAGCCAAGACGGGGTAGGGGGTAATGAAAAACTGTTTTTT
TRBV20-1,-,TRBJ2-3,-,CSAGDDTQYF,TGCAGTGCTGGTGACGATACGCAGTATTTT
TRBV27,-,TRBJ1-5,-,CASSLGTEDQPQHF,TGTGCCAGCAGTTTAGGTACAGAGGATCAGCCCCAGCATTTT
TRBV5-1,-,TRBJ2-1,-,CASSLEGLATGFYNEQFF,TGCGCCAGCAGCTTGGAGGGCTTAGCCACTGGGTTTTACAATGAGCAGTTCTTC
TRBV10-2,TRBD1,TRBJ1-1,once,CASNVGDRGLEAFF,TGCGCCAGCAACGTCGGGGACAGGGGGCTGGAAGCTTTCTTT
TRBV4-1,-,TRBJ1-3,-,CASSRGRGNTIYF,TGCGCCAGCAGCCGCGGCAGGGGAAACACCATATATTTT
TRBV12-3/TRBV12-4,-,TRBJ1-2,-,CASSSTGIYGYTF,TGTGCCAGCAGCAGTACAGGGATCTATGGCTACACCTTC
TRBV19,-,TRBJ1-5,-,CASSPRFPFQPQHF,TGTGCCAGTAGTCCTCGATTCCCGTTTCAGCCCCAGCATTTT
TRBV6-2/TRBV6-3,TRBD2,TRBJ2-7,once,CASSYWLAGVHEQYF,TGTGCCAGCAGTTACTGGCTAGCGGGAGTCCACGAGCAGTACTTC
TRBV19,-,TRBJ2-7,-,CASSIGDTLGEQYF,TGTGCCAGTAGTATAGGGGACACCCTCGGGGAGCAGTACTTC
TRBV6-6,-,TRBJ2-6,-,CASSYLASGANVLTF,TGTGCCAGCAGTTACCTCGCTTCTGGGGCCAACGTCCTGACTTTC
TRBV6-1,TRBD1,TRBJ1-5,-,CASSEAGTGRSQPQHF,TGTGCCAGCAGTGAAGCAGGGACAGGACGTTCTCAGCCCCAGCATTTT
TRBV30,-,TRBJ1-5,once,CAWNEGQQPQHF,TGTGCCTGGAATGAGGGCCAACAGCCCCAGCATTTT
TRBV21-1,-,TRBJ2-7,-,CASSKLAKEVRFF,TGTGCCAGCAGCAAACTCGCGAAGGAGGTGAGGTTCTTC
TRBV15,-,TRBJ1-4,-,CATSRDGMAEGEKLFF,TGTGCCACCAGCAGAGATGGTATGGCTGAGGGGGAAAAACTGTTTTTT
TRBV5-1,TRBD2,TRBJ2-3,-,CASSSGTSGSADTQYF,TGCGCCAGCAGCTCAGGGACTAGCGGGAGTGCAGATACGCAGTATTTT
TRBV6-2/TRBV6-3,-,TRBJ2-7,-,CASSYFAVLYEQYF,TGTGCCAGCAGTTACTTTGCGGTACTCTACGAGCAGTACTTC
TRBV27,-,TRBJ1-2,-,CASSPKVSRMSGYTF,TGTGCCAGCAGCCCCAAGGTGAGCAGGATGAGCGGCTACACCTTC
TRBV27,-,TRBJ1-5,-,CASSLRDTGRGNQPQHF,TGTGCCAGCAGTTTGCGGGATACAGGGAGGGGGAATCAGCCCCAGCATTTT
TRBV12-5,-,TRBJ2-1,-,CASGSPGGGEFF,TGTGCTAGTGGTTCACCTGGGGGGGGCGAGTTCTTC